This TCR beta chain comes out of a study of blood T cell repertoires in COVID-19. Study processing details: Cell counts per sample came from amplifying reference gene primers. Data came from immunoSEQ multiplex PCR; TCRdb stores just in-frame clones and leaves some out. That table supplies the V and J calls and clone size; D and trimming were determined from the DNA. This sample has 300,000 or so clones, with more than 70% found just once. V was clipped by 2 bases and J by 0 bases, with 17 bases between them. The length of the CDR3 is 17 residues. The germline V gene encodes CDR1 SGHRS and CDR2 YFSETQ.

Sequenced sample: peripheral blood. The J gene is TRBJ1-2, the V gene TRBV5-1; maybe TRBD1 (5 bases). This TCR was recovered from a woman aged 45-65 years who had recovered from COVID-19. The CDR3 DNA reads TGCGCCAGCAGCTTAGGATTGACAGTCGGAACTAACTATGGCTACACCTTC. Amino acids: CASSLGLTVGTNYGYTF.